This T cell receptor (beta chain) was identified in a study of cytomegalovirus exposure and HLA in healthy donors. Study-level background: A prior study identified 117 million unique TCR beta sequences from about 180 million T cells. General observations from the study: The study labeled 170 or so TCR beta chains cytomegalovirus-associated. In all likelihood, a cluster of highly shared sequence variants was a sequencing artifact. DRB1 had the most TCR associations and HLA-C the fewest, a later analysis found, with rates varying by HLA locus.

Comments on this clone: The antigen remains undetermined.

V dropped 3 bases and J dropped 4; count of bases not matched to a gene: 21. Germline V gives CDR1 MNHEY, CDR2 SMNVEV (reference sequence). The CDR3 covers 21 residues. PCR used 60 Vbeta primers and 13 Jbeta primers. TCRdb's copy holds only in-frame clones and misses some; the assay was immunoSEQ multiplex PCR. The table includes about 180,000 clones, roughly 80% detected once. This TCR was sampled from a girl aged 10 to 17 in good health and CMV-seropositive. J is TRBJ2-2 and V is TRBV27; 9 bases match TRBD1. Sequencing input: PBMCs. This CDR3 is CASSFLSAGTGSPPSTGELFF. CDR3 nucleotide sequence: TGTGCCAGCAGTTTCCTTTCTGCCGGGACAGGGTCCCCTCCCAGCACCGGGGAGCTGTTTTTT.